A single sample gave rise to the 26 T cell receptor beta chains below, sequenced in a study of CD8 T cells in Susac syndrome. Reverse transcription of roughly 0.5 to 1 ug RNA used random hexamers. From the immunoSEQ multiplex PCR reads, TCRdb called clonotypes with MiXCR, one entry per CDR3 protein. This sample has about 250,000 distinct CDR3 sequences, with over 85% found just once. The sample consisted of CD4+ T cells from PBMCs. Receptor source: a human donor with multiple sclerosis.

The CDR3 spells CASSSGQAAHNEQFF. DNA for the CDR3: TGTGCCAGCAGCTCCGGTCAGGCGGCTCACAATGAGCAGTTCTTC. This chain connects TRBV7-7 to TRBJ2-1; D is undetermined. The CDR3 length is 15 residues. The V end was cut by 4 bases, the J end by 5 bases, with 15 bases between. From germline, CDR1 is SSHAT and CDR2 FNYEAQ (reference sequence).

The chain is built from TRBV2 and TRBJ1-2, with a tentative D call TRBD1 (5 bases). This CDR3 comprises 13 residues. Germline V CDR1 and CDR2: SNHLY, FYNNEI. Trimming took 4 bases from V and 2 from J, leaving 8 bases between them. The chain's CDR3 is CASSVGGNYGYTF. CDR3 in DNA: TGTGCCAGCAGTGTTGGGGGGAACTATGGCTACACCTTC. Supplemented by reference TRBV2 and TRBJ1-2, the full variable domain reads EPEVTQTPSHQVTQMGQEVILRCVPISNHLYFYWYRQILGQKVEFLVSFYNNEISEKSEIFDDQFSVERPDGSNFTLKIRSTKLEDSAMYFCASSVGGNYGYTFGSGTRLTVV.

V is TRBV27 and J is TRBJ2-7, with 8 bases lining up with TRBD1. With V trimmed by 7 bases and J by 2 bases, 10 bases remained unmatched. Germline loops: CDR1 MNHEY, CDR2 SMNVEV (reference sequence). The CDR3 sequence is 15 residues long. The CDR3 spells CASTEAGTGPYEQYF. The CDR3 nucleotides read TGTGCCAGCACCGAGGCCGGGACAGGACCCTACGAGCAGTACTTC.

The chain carries TRBV28 and TRBJ2-7, with TRBD1 identical over 7 bases. Trimming at V came to 5 bases and at J to 7 bases, leaving 14 bases not matched to a gene. Germline V gives CDR1 MDHEN, CDR2 SYDVKM. The CDR3 loop spans 15 amino acids. CDR3 sequence reads: CASSPTGNARGEQYF. CDR3 sequence (DNA): TGTGCCAGCAGTCCGACAGGGAACGCCCGTGGGGAGCAGTACTTC.

This sequence joins TRBV2 and TRBJ2-1, with TRBD1 matching 10 bases. V lost 4 bases, J lost 5 bases, and 26 bases stayed unmatched. Germline V gives CDR1 SNHLY, CDR2 FYNNEI. This CDR3 is 22 amino acids long. Here the CDR3 DNA reads TGTGCCAGCAGTGTGACCCCTGGGGGGGACAGGGGTCCAGGTTGGGCAAACAATGAGCAGTTCTTC. Its translation is CASSVTPGGDRGPGWANNEQFF.

The chain recombines TRBV20-1 with TRBJ1-3; unclear D gene. Germline CDR1 DFQATT, CDR2 SNEGSKA (reference sequence). The CDR3 totals 13 residues. V gave up 3 bases and J gave up 4 bases, with 10 bases separating them. As DNA, the CDR3 is TGCAGTGCTAGGAGGGCCGAGGGAAACACCATATATTTT. It codes for CSARRAEGNTIYF.

The chain carries TRBV3-1 and TRBJ1-6; D call uncertain. Germline V gene data show CDR1 as LGHDT and CDR2 as YNNKEL (reference sequence). The CDR3 consists of 16 residues. Trimming shortened V by 0 bases and J by 3 bases, and 9 bases separated the two germline ends. CDR3 in amino acids: CASSQEGDRYNSPLHF. The CDR3 region has the DNA TGTGCCAGCAGCCAAGAAGGCGACCGCTATAATTCACCCCTCCACTTT.

The chain has TRBV20-1 and TRBJ1-1; no clear D. This CDR3 comprises 12 residues. Germline V CDR1 and CDR2: DFQATT, SNEGSKA (reference sequence). The CDR3 sequence is CSPKRGGTEAFF. As DNA, the CDR3 is TGCAGCCCAAAACGGGGAGGCACTGAAGCTTTCTTT.

V usage is TRBV29-1 and J usage is TRBJ2-4; D is unresolved. The germline V and J ends were trimmed by 7 bases and 0 bases, with 13 bases remaining between them. CDR1 is SQVTM and CDR2 is ANQGSEA in the germline V gene. The CDR3 covers 14 residues. This chain's CDR3 is CSARTALAKNIQYF. The CDR3 bases are TGCAGCGCACGGACGGCGCTAGCCAAAAACATTCAGTACTTC.

The V call is TRBV2, the J call TRBJ2-7; D gene unclear. V was pared by 4 bases and J by 2 bases, with 6 bases between. This CDR3 has 12 amino acids. Germline lookup yields CDR1 SNHLY and CDR2 FYNNEI. The CDR3 DNA follows: TGTGCCAGCAGTGGCGACACCTACGAGCAGTACTTC. It translates to CASSGDTYEQYF.

This sequence joins TRBV10-3 and TRBJ1-1, with D maybe TRBD1 (6 bases). V dropped 10 bases and J dropped 4 bases, with 25 bases sitting between them. In germline, CDR1 is ENHRY, CDR2 SYGVKD. CDR3 length: 16 residues. The CDR3, as DNA: TGTGCCACCGGTGCACGTTCCTCGGACAGTAGCACTGAAGCTTTCTTT. Translation: CATGARSSDSSTEAFF.

The chain recombines TRBV11-2 with TRBJ2-2; no clear D gene. The germline V and J ends were trimmed by 7 bases and 7 bases, with 13 bases remaining between them. Germline V gene sequence: CDR1 SGHAT, CDR2 FQNNGV. CDR3 length equals 13 residues. CDR3 DNA sequence: TGTGCCAGCACCGTAGTGGTTGGCGGGGAGCTGTTTTTT. Translated: CASTVVVGGELFF.

The chain recombines TRBV5-1 with TRBJ1-5; 8 positions agree with TRBD1. The V gene's germline CDR1 is SGHRS and CDR2 YFSETQ. The CDR3 runs 17 residues. Trimming at V came to 1 base and at J to 0 bases, leaving 6 bases not matched to a gene. Written as DNA, the CDR3 is TGCGCCAGCAGCTTGTTAGGACAGGGACTTAGCAATCAGCCCCAGCATTTT. Its translation is CASSLLGQGLSNQPQHF. Full variable domain (outside the CDR3, taken from reference TRBV5-1 and TRBJ1-5): KAGVTQTPRYLIKTRGQQVTLSCSPISGHRSVSWYQQTPGQGLQFLFEYFSETQRNKGNFPGRFSGRQFSNSRSEMNVSTLELGDSALYLCASSLLGQGLSNQPQHFGDGTRLSIL.

The gene calls are TRBV7-9 and TRBJ1-1, with D tentatively TRBD1 (5 bases). The CDR3 is made up of 14 amino acids. The germline V gene encodes CDR1 SEHNR and CDR2 FQNEAQ (reference sequence). Trimming took 5 bases from V and 7 from J, leaving 17 bases between them. The CDR3 DNA sequence: TGTGCCAGCAGCCAATTACGTTCGACAGTTGAAGCTTTCTTT. Its protein is CASSQLRSTVEAFF.

The V call is TRBV10-3, the J call TRBJ2-2; 9 positions match TRBD1. From germline, CDR1 is ENHRY and CDR2 SYGVKD. The junction had 5 bases not matched to a gene; V was cut back by 6 bases and J by 3 bases. This CDR3 region has 15 residues. CDR3 amino acids: CAIRSDRGDTGELFF. The CDR3 nucleotides read TGTGCCATCAGATCGGACAGGGGCGACACCGGGGAGCTGTTTTTT.

This chain links TRBV15 with TRBJ1-1; possibly TRBD1 for D (5 bases). Trimming left V 7 bases short and J 0 bases short, with 9 bases between. The CDR3 consists of 13 residues. Per the germline V gene, CDR1 is LNHNV and CDR2 is YYDKDF (reference sequence). The CDR3 DNA is TGTGCCACCATGGGACTTATGAACACTGAAGCTTTCTTT. Translating gives CATMGLMNTEAFF. Based on the CDR3 plus reference TRBV15 and TRBJ1-1, the full variable domain is DAMVIQNPRYQVTQFGKPVTLSCSQTLNHNVMYWYQQKSSQAPKLLFHYYDKDFNNEADTPDNFQSRRPNTSFCFLDIRSPGLGDTAMYLCATMGLMNTEAFFGQGTRLTVV.

This chain connects TRBV20-1 to TRBJ2-3; 7 bases are a match to TRBD2. This CDR3 is built from 16 residues. V shed 5 bases and J 0 bases; nucleotides not matched to a gene: 11. CDR1 and CDR2 from the germline V gene are DFQATT and SNEGSKA (reference sequence). The CDR3: CSAGPMSGTSTDTQYF. In DNA, the CDR3 is TGCAGTGCTGGCCCAATGAGCGGGACCAGCACAGATACGCAGTATTTT.

The genes are TRBV28 and TRBJ2-5; 7 nucleotides match TRBD2. This CDR3 has 15 residues. With V trimmed by 5 bases and J by 5 bases, 11 bases remained unmatched. Germline lookup yields CDR1 MDHEN and CDR2 SYDVKM. The CDR3 reads CASSGGGRSQETQYF. CDR3 nucleotides: TGTGCCAGCAGTGGGGGGGGACGGAGCCAGGAGACCCAGTACTTC.

This clonotype was observed once. The chain uses TRBV19 and TRBJ1-1; 8 positions match TRBD1. This CDR3 has 14 amino acids. Germline-derived CDR1 and CDR2 are LNHDA and SQIVND (reference sequence). The V segment lost 5 bases and the J segment 3 bases; nucleotides outside the gene matches: 5. Here the CDR3 DNA reads TGTGCCAGTAGTTCAGGGGGCAGGTACACTGAAGCTTTCTTT. Its translation: CASSSGGRYTEAFF.

V gene TRBV7-8 combines with J gene TRBJ2-3, with D possibly matching TRBD1 (5 bases). The V gene's germline CDR1 is SGHVS and CDR2 FQNEAQ. V shed 2 bases and J shed 3 bases, with 12 bases lying between them. The CDR3 is 15 amino acids. The CDR3 DNA follows: TGTGCCAGCAGCTTACAGGGCCCGATTACAGATACGCAGTATTTT. The encoded protein is CASSLQGPITDTQYF.

The rearrangement uses TRBV20-1 and TRBJ1-3, with D tentatively TRBD1 (6 bases). CDR1 is DFQATT, CDR2 SNEGSKA, per germline (reference sequence). V lost 3 bases to trimming and J lost 0 bases, with 12 bases between them. This CDR3 is 15 amino acids long. CDR3 in DNA: TGCAGTGCTAGGCGGACAGTCGCCTCTGGAAACACCATATATTTT. Protein sequence: CSARRTVASGNTIYF.

The chain joins TRBV7-2 to TRBJ1-4; no firm D call. The CDR3 consists of 15 residues. Trimming left V 4 bases short and J 8 bases short, with 17 bases between. Germline V CDR1 and CDR2: SGHTA, FQGNSA. The CDR3 bases are TGTGCCAGCAGCTCTCGTTTTGCCCAGGAGGAAAAACTGTTTTTT. Translation gives CASSSRFAQEEKLFF.

V gene TRBV20-1 combines with J gene TRBJ1-4; D is unresolved. The V gene lost 0 bases and the J gene lost 1 base, with 9 bases spanning the gap. CDR3 length: 15 amino acids. Per the germline V gene, CDR1 is DFQATT and CDR2 is SNEGSKA (reference sequence). CDR3 protein: CSARDRQQTNEKLFF. CDR3 sequence (DNA): TGCAGTGCTAGAGATCGGCAGCAAACTAATGAAAAACTGTTTTTT.

V usage is TRBV4-1 and J usage is TRBJ1-3; D gene uncertain. Per germline, CDR1 MGHRA and CDR2 YSYEKL. The CDR3 spans 19 residues. V lost 2 bases and J 3 bases, leaving 23 bases between the germline ends. Here the CDR3 reads CASSQLDPLASTVGNTIYF. The DNA for the CDR3 is TGCGCCAGCAGCCAACTTGATCCGTTGGCCAGTACCGTTGGAAACACCATATATTTT.

This clonotype is a singleton in its sample. The CDR3 DNA reads as TGTGCCAGCAGCCCCATGCGGCGCGACGCCTCTGGGGCCAACGTCCTGACTTTC. Protein: CASSPMRRDASGANVLTF. The rearrangement joins TRBV7-3 to TRBJ2-6; D remains ambiguous. The germline V gene encodes CDR1 SGHTA and CDR2 FQGTGA. The CDR3 is 18 residues long. Trimming left V 5 bases short and J 0 bases short, with 17 bases between.

The CDR3, as DNA: TGCAGCGTTGAAGAGAGCGGACTTTCGTCTGCCACCTTC. Its protein is CSVEESGLSSATF. The V and J genes are TRBV29-1 and TRBJ1-2; D gene unclear. The germline V gene has CDR1 SQVTM and CDR2 ANQGSEA. There are 13 residues in the CDR3. V shed 0 bases and J shed 13 bases, with 18 bases lying between them.